Given below is one T cell receptor (beta chain) in context. Its antigen is undetermined. This CDR3 region has 18 residues. Germline V gene sequence: CDR1 GTSNPN, CDR2 SVGIG (reference sequence). V dropped 4 bases and J dropped 2 bases, with 26 bases sitting between them. Extraction and reverse transcription of RNA yielded cDNA as the sequencing template. Clones were sequenced by immunoSEQ multiplex PCR, and TCRdb holds only the in-frame ones, with some missing. Altogether 150,000 to 200,000 clones are present, under 80% being singletons, with the ten largest covering about 1.3%. This entry is derived from a study of CD8+ T cells in alopecia areata. Study information: It was 6 to 18 months of tofacitinib, and then there were 6 months off drug.

Study-wide results and caveats: Expanded CD8+ clones among the top 100, and scalp clonality, were significantly decreased by tofacitinib. There were also resident alphabeta T cells of normal skin sequenced in scalp samples.

Treatment of the sample: oral pan-JAK inhibitor, 5-10 mg twice daily. The receptor was isolated from a human donor with alopecia areata. The chain combines TRBV30 with TRBJ1-2; D is perhaps TRBD1 (5 bases). The sequencing used CD4+ T cells sorted from blood, collected at week 49, from a patient treated with tofacitinib. The CDR3 here is CAWTGRFGSPGHNYGYTF. CDR3 bases: TGTGCCTGGACAGGTCGGTTTGGGTCCCCCGGACACAACTATGGCTACACCTTC.